This TCR beta chain emerged from a study of blood T cell repertoires in COVID-19. Study in general: The United States, Italy and Spain were the sources of the acute and convalescent COVID-19 samples. Nucleic acid was either cDNA or gDNA, and it came from T cells, B-cell-depleted T cells, or PBMCs.

This CDR3 has 16 amino acids. J lost 1 base, V lost 4 bases, and 10 bases had no gene match. CDR1 is SGHNT, CDR2 YYREEE, per germline (reference sequence). Original processing notes: Estimated nucleated cell counts came from reference gene primer amplification. TCRdb's copy holds only in-frame clones and misses some; the assay was immunoSEQ multiplex PCR. V, J and clone size derive from that table, while D and trimming were established from the DNA sequence. The sample comprises roughly 70,000 clones, roughly 89% of which are singletons, and roughly 9.6% rests with the top ten. This TCR was recovered from an older man with acute or convalescent COVID-19. The V call is TRBV5-4, the J call TRBJ1-1; 7 nucleotides agree with TRBD1. Input material: peripheral blood. The CDR3 DNA reads TGTGCCAGCAGCCTGACGGCCGGGACAGCGAACACTGAAGCTTTCTTT. Its translation is CASSLTAGTANTEAFF.